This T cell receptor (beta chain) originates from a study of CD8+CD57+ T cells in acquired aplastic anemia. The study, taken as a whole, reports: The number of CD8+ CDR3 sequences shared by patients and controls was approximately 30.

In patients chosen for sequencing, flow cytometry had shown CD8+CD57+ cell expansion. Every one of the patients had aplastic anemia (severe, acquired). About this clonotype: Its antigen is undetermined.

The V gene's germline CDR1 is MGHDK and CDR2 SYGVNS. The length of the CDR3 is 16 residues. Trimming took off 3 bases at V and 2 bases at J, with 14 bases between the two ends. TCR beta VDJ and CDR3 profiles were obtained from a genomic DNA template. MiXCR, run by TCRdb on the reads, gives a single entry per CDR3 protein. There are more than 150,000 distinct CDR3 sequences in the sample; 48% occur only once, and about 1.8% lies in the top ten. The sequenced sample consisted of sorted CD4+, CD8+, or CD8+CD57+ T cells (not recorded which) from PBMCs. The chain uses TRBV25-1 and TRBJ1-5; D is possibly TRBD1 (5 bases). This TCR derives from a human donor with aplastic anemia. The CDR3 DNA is TGTGCCAGCAGTGATGACGGGGGTATCGGCAATCAGCCCCAGCATTTT. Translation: CASSDDGGIGNQPQHF.